One and the same sample provided the 9 T cell receptor beta chains below, sequenced in a study of T cell responses to AZD1222 COVID-19 vaccine. The method was immunoSEQ multiplex PCR; TCRdb's version includes in-frame clones alone and lacks a portion of them. The repertoire holds tens of thousands of clones, with 75% to 95% as singletons. This specimen consisted of peripheral blood, obtained on day 0 of MenACWY control vaccination. Source of these receptors: an adult in good health.

This clone was seen just once. The chain employs TRBV3-1 (or the pseudogene TRBV3-2) and TRBJ1-1; D not resolved. The V end was cut by 1 base, the J end by 11 bases, with 14 bases between. Germline assignment: CDR1 LGHDT and CDR2 YNNKEL (reference sequence). The CDR3 loop spans 13 amino acids. In DNA, the CDR3 is TGTGCCAGCAGCCAAGGGGGAAAGGCCTCGGCTTTCTTT. Translated: CASSQGGKASAFF.

This chain connects TRBV7-3 to TRBJ1-6, with TRBD1 as a possible D gene (5 bases). The CDR3 runs to 13 residues. With 2 bases removed from V and 10 bases from J, the gap between germline ends came to 9 bases. Germline V CDR1 and CDR2: SGHTA, FQGTGA. The DNA of the CDR3 is TGTGCCAGCAGCTTACAGGGCGCCTCACCCCTCCACTTT. It yields the protein CASSLQGASPLHF.

V gene TRBV5-4 combines with J gene TRBJ2-6, with a weak D call TRBD1 (6 bases). CDR1 and CDR2 from the germline V gene are SGHNT and YYREEE (reference sequence). This CDR3 contains 17 residues. V dropped 0 bases and J dropped 4 bases, with 14 bases sitting between them. The CDR3 nucleotides read TGTGCCAGCAGCTTGGGATTACAGGGACCCGGGGCCAACGTCCTGACTTTC. It translates to CASSLGLQGPGANVLTF.

This chain connects TRBV4-2 to TRBJ1-4; D gene ambiguous. The CDR3 consists of 13 residues. Germline V gives CDR1 LGHNA, CDR2 YNFKEQ. V was clipped by 0 bases and J by 8 bases, with 7 bases between them. CDR3 amino acids: CASSQELQEKLFF. As DNA, the CDR3 is TGTGCCAGCAGCCAAGAGCTGCAAGAAAAACTGTTTTTT.

The rearrangement uses TRBV3-1 (or the pseudogene TRBV3-2) and TRBJ1-1, with a tentative D call TRBD1 (6 bases). Germline V CDR1 and CDR2: LGHDT, YNNKEL (reference sequence). This CDR3 contains 13 residues. V was shortened by 4 bases and J by 7 bases, with 13 bases between the two germline ends. The CDR3 DNA is TGTGCCAGCAGCCCTTGGGGGGGCAGTGAAGCTTTCTTT. Protein sequence: CASSPWGGSEAFF.

The chain recombines TRBV19 with TRBJ1-1; maybe TRBD1 (6 bases). Germline assignment: CDR1 LNHDA and CDR2 SQIVND (reference sequence). V was pared by 6 bases and J by 5 bases, with 16 bases between. The CDR3 is 14 residues long. CDR3 nucleotide sequence: TGTGCCAGTAGGGCCCTAGAAAGGGGGACTGAAGCTTTCTTT. Protein product: CASRALERGTEAFF.

About this clone: Compared with germline, one end of the junction differs, possibly owing to a read error. The chain uses TRBV11-2 and TRBJ2-5, with a tentative D call TRBD1 (6 bases). The CDR3 length is 10 residues. Germline CDR1 SGHAT, CDR2 FQNNGV. In DNA, the CDR3 is TGTGCCAGCAGTGGGGGCTACCAAAACTTC. It is translated as CASSGGYQNF. The full variable domain, rest sourced from reference TRBV11-2 and TRBJ2-5, is EAGVAQSPRYKIIEKRQSVAFWCNPISGHATLYWYQQILGQGPKLLIQFQNNGVVDDSQLPKDRFSAERLKGVDSTLKIQPAKLEDSAVYLCASSGGYQNFGPGTRLLVL.

The chain couples TRBV6-5 to TRBJ2-3, with D hard to call. Germline V gene sequence: CDR1 MNHEY, CDR2 SVGAGI. The V end was cut by 5 bases, the J end by 2 bases, with 11 bases between. The CDR3 runs 14 residues. CDR3 protein: CASSPLGPTDTQYF. The CDR3 DNA reads TGTGCCAGCAGTCCTCTGGGCCCCACAGATACGCAGTATTTT.

J is TRBJ2-3 and V is TRBV6-4; 8 nucleotides align to TRBD2. CDR3 length: 15 amino acids. Trimming removed 3 bases from V and 0 bases from J; junction bases left unmatched: 2. From germline, CDR1 is MRHNA and CDR2 SNTAGT. The CDR3 here is CASSEASGSTDTQYF. DNA for the CDR3: TGTGCCAGCAGTGAAGCTAGCGGGAGCACAGATACGCAGTATTTT.